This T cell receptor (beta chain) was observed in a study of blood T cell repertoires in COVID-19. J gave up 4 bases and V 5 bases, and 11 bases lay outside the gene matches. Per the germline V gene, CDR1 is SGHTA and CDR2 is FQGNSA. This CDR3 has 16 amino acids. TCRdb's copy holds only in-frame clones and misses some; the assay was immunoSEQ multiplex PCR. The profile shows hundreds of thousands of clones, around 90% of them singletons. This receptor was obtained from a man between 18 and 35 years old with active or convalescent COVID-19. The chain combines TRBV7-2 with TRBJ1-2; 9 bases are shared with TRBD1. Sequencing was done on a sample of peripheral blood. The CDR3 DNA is TGTGCCAGCAGCAAAACCGGGACAGGGAAGGCCTATGGCTACACCTTC. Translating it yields CASSKTGTGKAYGYTF.